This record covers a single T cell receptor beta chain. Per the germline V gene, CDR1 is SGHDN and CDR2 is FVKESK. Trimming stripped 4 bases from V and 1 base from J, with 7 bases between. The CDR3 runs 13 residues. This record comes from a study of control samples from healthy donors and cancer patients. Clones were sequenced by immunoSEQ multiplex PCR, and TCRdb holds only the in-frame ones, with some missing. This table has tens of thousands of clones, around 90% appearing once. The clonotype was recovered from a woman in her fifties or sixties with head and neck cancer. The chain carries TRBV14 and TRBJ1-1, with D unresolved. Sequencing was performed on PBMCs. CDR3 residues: CASSLTANTEAFF. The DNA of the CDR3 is TGTGCCAGCAGCCTGACCGCGAACACTGAAGCTTTCTTT.